The 13 T cell receptor beta chains reported below all come from one sample, sequenced in a study of T cell responses to AZD1222 COVID-19 vaccine. The method was immunoSEQ multiplex PCR; TCRdb's version includes in-frame clones alone and lacks a portion of them. The table has about 160,000 clones, 90% to 95% seen once. The sequencing here drew on peripheral blood, taken on day 0 of AZD1222 vaccination. The receptors shown here come from an adult in good health.

This sequence joins TRBV21-1 and TRBJ1-5; TRBD1 is the table's D call, not checked against the DNA. TRBV21-1 is reported as a pseudogene. The CDR3 runs to 14 residues. The CDR3 here is CASTSSQGNQPQHF. CDR3 nucleotides: TGTGCCAGTACCTCAAGCCAGGGGAACCAGCCCCAGCATTTT.

The chain carries TRBV25-1 and TRBJ2-1; TRBD2 aligns across 7 bases. The V gene end was trimmed by 7 bases and the J gene end by 4 bases; junction bases not matched to a gene: 10. The CDR3 has 15 amino acids. CDR1 and CDR2 (germline): MGHDK, SYGVNS. The CDR3 loop is CASIPSGIEYNEQFF. CDR3 sequence (DNA): TGTGCCAGCATCCCGAGCGGGATAGAATACAATGAGCAGTTCTTC.

The chain joins TRBV9 to TRBJ2-3; D is uncertain. V was trimmed by 1 base and J by 0 bases, leaving 12 bases between them. The length of the CDR3 is 16 residues. CDR1 and CDR2 from the germline V gene are SGDLS and YYNGEE. The CDR3 sequence: CASSVIPETSTDTQYF. In DNA form, the CDR3 reads TGTGCCAGCAGCGTAATCCCCGAAACTAGCACAGATACGCAGTATTTT.

V and J are TRBV15 and TRBJ2-1; perhaps TRBD1 as D (6 bases). Per germline, CDR1 LNHNV and CDR2 YYDKDF (reference sequence). Trimming took 0 bases from V and 8 from J, leaving 11 bases between them. This CDR3 spans 14 amino acids. The CDR3 region is CATSRDPQGDEQFF. The CDR3 nucleotides are TGTGCCACCAGCAGAGACCCACAGGGAGATGAGCAGTTCTTC.

The gene calls are TRBV21-1 and TRBJ2-7; the table's D gene call, TRBD2, was not cross checked with the DNA. TRBV21-1 is reported as a pseudogene. There are 16 residues in the CDR3. The CDR3 nucleotides read TGTGCCGGACGGCCAGGTGGCGGGAGAGAGCTGTTCGAGCAGTACTTC. This codes for CAGRPGGGRELFEQYF.

The CDR3 DNA is TGTGCCAGCAGTTACACGGTTGGTGAGCAGTTCTTC. Amino acids: CASSYTVGEQFF. J is TRBJ2-1 and V is TRBV6-2 or TRBV6-3; D is undetermined. V lost 2 bases to trimming and J lost 9 bases, with 8 bases between them. The V gene's germline CDR1 is MNHEY and CDR2 SVGEGT. There are 12 residues in the CDR3.

This clone came up once. The chain recombines TRBV4-3 with TRBJ2-1; D not resolved. The CDR3 is 15 residues long. V was trimmed by 0 bases and J by 1 base, leaving 7 bases between them. Germline V gene sequence: CDR1 LGHNA, CDR2 YSLEER. The CDR3, as DNA: TGCGCCAGCAGCCAAGACAAGAGTTCCTACAATGAGCAGTTCTTC. This codes for CASSQDKSSYNEQFF.

The chain joins TRBV7-9 to TRBJ1-3, with D uncertain. Germline CDR1 is SEHNR and CDR2 is FQNEAQ (reference sequence). CDR3 length: 14 amino acids. The germline V and J ends were trimmed by 10 bases and 7 bases, with 20 bases remaining between them. The DNA for the CDR3 is TGTGCCACCAACCCACGGAGTAGCCTTAACACCATATATTTT. Protein: CATNPRSSLNTIYF.

The chain joins TRBV5-1 to TRBJ2-2; D perhaps matches TRBD2 (5 bases). CDR1 is SGHRS, CDR2 YFSETQ, per germline. V was shortened by 4 bases and J by 1 base, with 14 bases between the two germline ends. CDR3 length equals 16 residues. CDR3 in amino acids: CASSPLNGVNTGELFF. The CDR3 region has the DNA TGCGCCAGCAGCCCTCTCAACGGGGTGAACACCGGGGAGCTGTTTTTT.

The chain combines TRBV12-3 or TRBV12-4 with TRBJ2-1; 7 bases match TRBD2. This CDR3 comprises 12 residues. V lost 7 bases to trimming and J lost 6 bases; unmatched junction nucleotides: 3. CDR3 sequence (DNA): TGTGCCAGCAATCGGGGGGTCAATGAGCAGTTCTTC. Encoded protein: CASNRGVNEQFF.

This clone was recorded only once. The chain couples TRBV6-5 to TRBJ1-4; D is perhaps TRBD1 (5 bases). V gave up 7 bases and J gave up 6 bases, with 15 bases separating them. The CDR3 contains 14 residues. Germline assignment: CDR1 MNHEY and CDR2 SVGAGI. DNA for the CDR3: TGTGCCAGCACCAGCGGGGCGGCGGATGAAAAACTGTTTTTT. Protein product: CASTSGAADEKLFF.

This sequence joins TRBV11-3 and TRBJ1-1; no clear D gene. V was cut by 0 bases and J by 0 bases, with 8 bases left in between. Looked up from germline, CDR1 is SGHNT and CDR2 is YENEEA. The CDR3 covers 15 residues. Here the CDR3 DNA reads TGTGCCAGCAGCTTAGAACCTAGGATGAACACTGAAGCTTTCTTT. Translation: CASSLEPRMNTEAFF.

The J gene is TRBJ1-1, the V gene TRBV19, with D hard to call. CDR1 is LNHDA, CDR2 SQIVND, per germline (reference sequence). The CDR3 totals 12 residues. Trimming took off 2 bases at V and 4 bases at J, with 5 bases between the two ends. The CDR3 coding sequence is TGTGCCAGTAGTATATGGGGCACTGAAGCTTTCTTT. Amino acid sequence: CASSIWGTEAFF.